One T cell receptor beta chain is described in this entry. Data came from immunoSEQ multiplex PCR; TCRdb stores just in-frame clones and leaves some out. Of around 160,000 clones listed, about 89% were seen once; the top ten hold approximately 2.9%. CDR1 and CDR2 from the germline V gene are SGHTA and FQGNSA. V lost 5 bases and J lost 4; bases outside the gene matches: 8. This CDR3 has 15 residues. The record originates from a study of cytomegalovirus exposure and HLA in healthy donors. The sequence was obtained from a woman under 30 in good health and CMV-seropositive. The rearrangement joins TRBV7-2 to TRBJ1-2, with TRBD1 identical over 9 bases. Sequenced: PBMCs. CDR3 in amino acids: CASSPVGTGPYGYTF. CDR3 nucleotides: TGTGCCAGCAGCCCCGTGGGGACAGGGCCCTATGGCTACACCTTC.